Each of the 24 T cell receptor beta chains below was sequenced from the same sample in a study of cytotoxic CD8 clonotypes in ibrutinib-treated CLL (dated by TCRdb to the early 2020s). The receptor library was made with the immunoSEQ multiplex PCR assay. TCRdb limited this immuneACCESS table to in-frame rearrangements with V and J called. A share of clones is missing; checked studies link under half to unresolved V genes, and the rest is unexplained. This sample has some 30,000 clones in its table, and 70% to 80% of those were observed once. Roughly 48% of the sample belongs to the ten largest clones. The sequences come from PBMCs, collected after 36 months of ibrutinib treatment. All receptors derive from a human donor with chronic lymphocytic leukemia.

The genes are TRBV19 and TRBJ2-3; 7 bases map to TRBD1. CDR1 is LNHDA, CDR2 SQIVND, per germline (reference sequence). Losses at the gene ends were 2 bases for V and 0 bases for J; bases not matched to a gene: 17. This CDR3 is built from 20 residues. The CDR3 bases are TGTGCCAGTAGTATAAGGCCCCCCGTTCTCAGGGGGACCAGCACAGATACGCAGTATTTT. It translates to CASSIRPPVLRGTSTDTQYF.

CDR3 region: CASSPPDHSYNSPLHF. CDR3 nucleotides: TGTGCCAGCTCACCTCCAGACCACTCCTATAATTCACCCCTCCACTTT. The chain has TRBV18 and TRBJ1-6, with D hard to call. Germline V lookup: CDR1 KGHSH, CDR2 LQKENI. This CDR3 region has 16 residues. V was pared by 3 bases and J by 0 bases, with 9 bases between.

The chain employs TRBV9 and TRBJ2-3, with D hard to call. Trimming removed 3 bases at V and 10 bases at J, with 18 bases between. The CDR3 covers 14 residues. Germline V gives CDR1 SGDLS, CDR2 YYNGEE. The CDR3 nucleotides are TGTGCCAGCAGCGCCCTTTTCGACTCTCCGCCGCAGTATTTT. This sequence encodes CASSALFDSPPQYF.

This clone was seen just once. The chain combines TRBV7-3 with TRBJ2-2; D possibly corresponds to TRBD1 (6 bases). The germline V gene has CDR1 SGHTA and CDR2 FQGTGA. The CDR3 length is 16 residues. Trimming left V 0 bases short and J 3 bases short, with 11 bases between. CDR3 DNA: TGTGCCAGCAGCTTAACGGGACAACCTTACACCGGGGAGCTGTTTTTT. Amino acids: CASSLTGQPYTGELFF. Supplemented by reference TRBV7-3 and TRBJ2-2, the full variable domain reads GAGVSQTPSNKVTEKGKYVELRCDPISGHTALYWYRQSLGQGPEFLIYFQGTGAADDSGLPNDRFFAVRPEGSVSTLKIQRTERGDSAVYLCASSLTGQPYTGELFFGEGSRLTVL.

The J gene is TRBJ2-2, the V gene TRBV27; D is unresolved. CDR3 length equals 14 residues. V dropped 5 bases and J dropped 0 bases, with 7 bases sitting between them. Per germline, CDR1 MNHEY and CDR2 SMNVEV (reference sequence). DNA for the CDR3: TGTGCCAGCAGTCTTTACTCGAACACCGGGGAGCTGTTTTTT. Residues: CASSLYSNTGELFF.

This chain joins TRBV27 and TRBJ1-2; D possibly corresponds to TRBD1 (6 bases). In germline, CDR1 is MNHEY, CDR2 SMNVEV (reference sequence). The CDR3 has 14 residues. V lost 6 bases to trimming and J lost 4 bases, with 15 bases between them. CDR3 residues: CASSPGGGPYGYTF. DNA for the CDR3: TGTGCCAGCAGCCCTGGAGGGGGGCCCTATGGCTACACCTTC.

The chain's CDR3 is CASSVTGTYGYTF. The CDR3 bases are TGTGCCAGCAGCGTGACAGGGACCTATGGCTACACCTTC. The genes are TRBV9 and TRBJ1-2; 7 bases align to TRBD1. The germline CDR1 and CDR2 sequences are SGDLS and YYNGEE. This CDR3 region has 13 residues. V trimming: 2 bases; J trimming: 4 bases; junction bases outside the gene matches: 2.

The V call is TRBV11-1, the J call TRBJ1-1; 10 bases map to TRBD1. The CDR3 totals 14 residues. Germline V lookup: CDR1 SGHAT, CDR2 FQDESV (reference sequence). The J segment lost 1 base and the V segment lost 8 bases, leaving 4 bases of the junction unmatched. This CDR3 reads CASGDRGSNTEAFF. The DNA for the CDR3 is TGTGCCAGCGGGGACAGGGGTTCGAACACTGAAGCTTTCTTT. Together with reference TRBV11-1 and TRBJ1-1, the CDR3 gives the full variable domain: EAEVAQSPRYKITEKSQAVAFWCDPISGHATLYWYRQILGQGPELLVQFQDESVVDDSQLPKDRFSAERLKGVDSTLKIQPAELGDSAMYLCASGDRGSNTEAFFGQGTRLTVV.

The chain recombines TRBV10-3 with TRBJ1-2, with 8 bases matching TRBD1. Germline-derived CDR1 and CDR2 are ENHRY and SYGVKD. This CDR3 has 16 residues. V gave up 0 bases and J gave up 5 bases; unmatched junction bases: 8. In DNA, the CDR3 is TGTGCCATCAGTGAGTCGGTGACAGGGGCCCGTTATGGCTACACCTTC. Translating gives CAISESVTGARYGYTF.

The chain couples TRBV29-1 to TRBJ2-7, with 7 bases fitting TRBD2. The CDR3 has 12 residues. V was clipped by 7 bases and J by 4 bases; unmatched bases: 7. The germline CDR1 and CDR2 sequences are SQVTM and ANQGSEA. The CDR3 DNA reads TGCAGCGCGGGAGGAGGAGCGTACGAGCAGTACTTC. Its protein product is CSAGGGAYEQYF.

This chain uses TRBV4-1 with TRBJ1-2; tentative D call: TRBD1 (5 bases). The germline gives CDR1 MGHRA, CDR2 YSYEKL. The length of the CDR3 is 17 residues. Trimming stripped 1 base from V and 8 bases from J, with 23 bases between. The CDR3 DNA follows: TGCGCCAGCAGCCAAGGGCAGGGAGAGATTTCAGTGGGGGGCTACACCTTC. It yields the protein CASSQGQGEISVGGYTF.

As DNA, the CDR3 is TGTGCCAGCAGCTTCCAGGGGCTTCGGACAAGCCCCACCGGGGAGCTGTTTTTT. It translates to CASSFQGLRTSPTGELFF. The chain employs TRBV7-9 and TRBJ2-2; D possibly corresponds to TRBD1 (6 bases). V lost 3 bases and J 4 bases, leaving 21 bases between the germline ends. This CDR3 region has 18 residues. The germline V gene has CDR1 SEHNR and CDR2 FQNEAQ (reference sequence).

This clone appeared a few times. The chain recombines TRBV20-1 with TRBJ1-1; the D gene is possibly TRBD1 (5 bases). Germline lookup yields CDR1 DFQATT and CDR2 SNEGSKA (reference sequence). The CDR3 length is 11 residues. V dropped 3 bases and J dropped 12 bases, with 14 bases sitting between them. The CDR3 nucleotides are TGCAGTGCTAGTGTTCAGGGTGTAACTTTCTTT. Translated: CSASVQGVTFF.

The chain has TRBV10-2 and TRBJ2-5; D is undetermined. The germline V gene has CDR1 WSHSY and CDR2 SAAADI. The CDR3 length is 15 residues. Trimming took off 3 bases at V and 5 bases at J, with 16 bases between the two ends. In DNA, the CDR3 is TGCGCCAGCAGTGATATGGAGACCGGAAGCGAGACCCAGTACTTC. Protein: CASSDMETGSETQYF.

This clone was found once. V usage is TRBV11-2 and J usage is TRBJ1-5; 8 bases are shared with TRBD1. CDR1 and CDR2 from the germline V gene are SGHAT and FQNNGV. V lost 4 bases to trimming and J lost 0 bases; unmatched junction nucleotides: 11. This CDR3 region has 18 residues. CDR3 in amino acids: CASSSPPGQVYSNQPQHF. DNA for the CDR3: TGTGCCAGCAGCTCCCCTCCGGGACAGGTATATAGCAATCAGCCCCAGCATTTT.

CDR3 coding DNA: TGTGCCAGCAGCGCTAAGTGGGGCTATGAGCAGTTCTTC. This codes for CASSAKWGYEQFF. V usage is TRBV13 and J usage is TRBJ2-1; TRBD1 is a possible D gene (5 bases). The V end was cut by 5 bases, the J end by 8 bases, with 13 bases between. The CDR3 totals 13 residues. Germline assignment: CDR1 PRHDT and CDR2 FYEKMQ (reference sequence).

The V gene is TRBV19, the J gene TRBJ1-6; D not certain. CDR1 and CDR2 from the germline V gene are LNHDA and SQIVND (reference sequence). The CDR3 contains 16 residues. Trimming cost V 5 bases and J 0 bases, with 11 bases left between them. DNA of the CDR3: TGTGCCAGTAGTCCGTGGGCGAGCTCCTATAATTCACCCCTCCACTTT. Translated, it gives CASSPWASSYNSPLHF.

This clone was observed a handful of times. The chain uses TRBV9 and TRBJ1-1; D is uncertain. V was trimmed by 0 bases and J by 1 base, leaving 4 bases between them. CDR3 length: 13 amino acids. CDR1 is SGDLS, CDR2 YYNGEE, per germline. CDR3 amino acids: CASSVDGNTEAFF. The DNA of the CDR3 is TGTGCCAGCAGCGTAGACGGGAACACTGAAGCTTTCTTT.

This chain joins TRBV30 and TRBJ2-1; possible D gene TRBD2, 6 bases. This CDR3 contains 12 residues. Germline V CDR1 and CDR2: GTSNPN, SVGIG (reference sequence). V shed 0 bases and J shed 9 bases, with 9 bases lying between them. The DNA of the CDR3 is TGTGCCTGGAGTGTACTCGGGGGTGAGCAGTTCTTC. It is translated as CAWSVLGGEQFF.

This clone was picked up a small number of times. CDR3 in DNA: TGTGCCACCCAAGCCCGGGTCGCGGGCGAGCAGTACTTC. This sequence encodes CATQARVAGEQYF. This chain links TRBV6-5 with TRBJ2-7; TRBD2 might be the D (5 bases). Germline CDR1 MNHEY, CDR2 SVGAGI. CDR3 size: 13 residues. The V end was cut by 10 bases, the J end by 6 bases, with 19 bases between.

This chain joins TRBV7-9 and TRBJ2-7, with D perhaps matching TRBD1 (8 bases). V was clipped by 6 bases and J by 3 bases, with 15 bases between them. Germline loops: CDR1 SEHNR, CDR2 FQNEAQ (reference sequence). The CDR3 consists of 14 residues. In DNA form, the CDR3 reads TGTGCCAGCAGTTGGACAGGGAGGGACTACGAGCAGTACTTC. Amino acids: CASSWTGRDYEQYF.

The genes are TRBV19 and TRBJ1-1; no reliable D call. The CDR3 consists of 14 residues. Germline V gene sequence: CDR1 LNHDA, CDR2 SQIVND (reference sequence). V lost 3 bases and J 0 bases, leaving 8 bases between the germline ends. CDR3: CASSIGQLNTEAFF. The DNA for the CDR3 is TGTGCCAGTAGTATTGGGCAGCTGAACACTGAAGCTTTCTTT.

The V and J genes are TRBV5-6 and TRBJ2-3; TRBD2 aligns across 10 bases. CDR3 length: 16 residues. CDR1 SGHDT and CDR2 YYEEEE come from the germline V gene. J was trimmed by 4 bases and V by 0 bases; bases with no gene match: 5. The CDR3 region has the DNA TGTGCCAGCAGCTTGGGAGCTAGCGGGGGAGCAGATACGCAGTATTTT. This codes for CASSLGASGGADTQYF.

This rearrangement joins TRBV4-2 to TRBJ2-7, with D perhaps being TRBD1 or TRBD2 (5 bases each). V was clipped by 1 base and J by 4 bases, with 20 bases between them. The CDR3 length is 17 residues. The germline V gene has CDR1 LGHNA and CDR2 YNFKEQ. The CDR3 DNA sequence: TGTGCCAGCAGCCAAGTAGGGGCCCGGGATACTTTGTACGAGCAGTACTTC. Its protein is CASSQVGARDTLYEQYF.